The clone carrying this TCR beta chain was seen only a few times. This entry belongs to a study of CD8+ T cells in alopecia areata. Germline CDR1 MGHRA, CDR2 YSYEKL. V lost 2 bases and J lost 3, with 14 bases in between. The CDR3 totals 15 residues. Extraction and reverse transcription of RNA yielded cDNA as the sequencing template. Assay: immunoSEQ multiplex PCR; the TCRdb copy retains only in-frame clones and omits some. The table includes 150,000 to 200,000 clones, approximately 57% detected once. Treatment given: oral pan-JAK inhibitor, 5-10 mg twice daily. Specimen: CD4+ T cells sorted from blood, collected at week 24, from a patient treated with tofacitinib. The sequence derives from a human donor with alopecia areata. The chain uses TRBV4-1 and TRBJ2-7; D is possibly TRBD2 (6 bases). The CDR3, as DNA: TGCGCCAGCAGCCAAAGACTAGTGTCAGACTACGAGCAGTACTTC. It is translated as CASSQRLVSDYEQYF.